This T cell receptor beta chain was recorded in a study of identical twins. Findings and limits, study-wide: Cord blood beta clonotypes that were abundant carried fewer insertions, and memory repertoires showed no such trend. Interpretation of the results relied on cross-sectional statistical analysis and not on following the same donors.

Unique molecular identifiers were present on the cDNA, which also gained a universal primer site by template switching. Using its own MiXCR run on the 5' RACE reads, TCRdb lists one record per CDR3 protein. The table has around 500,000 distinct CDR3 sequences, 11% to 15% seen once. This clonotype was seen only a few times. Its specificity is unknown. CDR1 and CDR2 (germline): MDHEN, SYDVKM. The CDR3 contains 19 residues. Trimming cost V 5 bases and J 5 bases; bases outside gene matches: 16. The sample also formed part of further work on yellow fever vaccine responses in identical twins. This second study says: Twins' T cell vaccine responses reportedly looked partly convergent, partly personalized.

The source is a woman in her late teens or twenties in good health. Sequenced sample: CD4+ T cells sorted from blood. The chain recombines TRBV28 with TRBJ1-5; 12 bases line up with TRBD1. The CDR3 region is CASSAPPNSGQGADQPQHF. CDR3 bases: TGTGCCAGCAGTGCACCCCCCAATTCGGGACAGGGGGCTGATCAGCCCCAGCATTTT.